This TCR beta chain was recovered during a study of T cell repertoires in cytomegalovirus infection. Study-wide context: Researchers turned to recently identified HLA-C-restricted CMV epitopes as well as well-studied HLA-B-restricted ones. Indications came from public TCR beta signatures; they pointed to CMV infection and to a matching HLA type. Study-level findings and limits: Cumulated frequencies of public TCR beta families served to identify carriers of CMV plus the relevant HLA. In two of eight donors, the top clonotype was HLA-C-restricted CMV-specific.

This clonotype has only a few counts. Its specificity is not known. One end of the junction varies from germline; a read error may be responsible. Using its own MiXCR run on the reads, TCRdb lists one record per CDR3 protein. The repertoire holds nearly 700,000 distinct CDR3 sequences, with around 30% as singletons. Germline values: CDR1 SGHTA, CDR2 FQGNSA. The CDR3 is 13 amino acids. The source was cultured PBMCs, collected from culture after CMV antigen stimulation. This chain connects TRBV7-2 to TRBJ2-1; D gene unclear. The source of this sequence is a human donor in good health (CMV status not recorded). Some clones in this sample may be carry-over from other donors' samples. CDR3 DNA: TGTGCCAGCACCTTACAGAGTTACAATGAGCAGTTCTTC. It codes for CASTLQSYNEQFF.